The present T cell receptor (beta chain) was sequenced within a study of identical twins. The CDR3 sequence is 16 residues long. Note on this clonotype: At one boundary the junction diverges from the germline segment, which might be a read error.

In TCRdb, the 5' RACE reads were re-called with MiXCR into one record per CDR3 protein. Of roughly 490,000 distinct CDR3 sequences in the sample, around an eighth were seen once. These data also featured in a second study, about yellow fever vaccine responses in identical twins.

The sequenced sample consisted of CD4+ T cells sorted from blood. The chain couples TRBV12-3 or TRBV12-4 to TRBJ1-1; TRBD1 agrees at 7 bases. This sequence originates from a woman in her late teens or twenties in good health. The CDR3 nucleotides are TGTGCCAGCAGCGGCCAACCAACACAGGGGAACATTGAAGCTTTCTTT. Protein: CASSGQPTQGNIEAFF.